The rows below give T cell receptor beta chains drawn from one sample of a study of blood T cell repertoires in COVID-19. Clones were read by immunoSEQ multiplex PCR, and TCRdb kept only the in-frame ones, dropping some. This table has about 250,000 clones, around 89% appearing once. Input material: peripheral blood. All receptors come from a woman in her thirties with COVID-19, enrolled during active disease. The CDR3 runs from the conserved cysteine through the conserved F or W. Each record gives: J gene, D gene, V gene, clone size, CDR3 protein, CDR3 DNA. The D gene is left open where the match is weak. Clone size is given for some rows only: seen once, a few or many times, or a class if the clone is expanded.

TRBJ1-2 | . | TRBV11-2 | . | CASSSSRRRTEGGYTF | TGTGCCAGCAGCTCAAGCCGCCGGCGGACAGAGGGAGGCTACACCTTC
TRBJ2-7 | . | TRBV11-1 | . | CASSRRDARAEQYF | TGTGCCAGCAGCCGGAGGGACGCCAGGGCCGAGCAGTACTTC
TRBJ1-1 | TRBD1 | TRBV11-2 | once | CASEEGGLWGQGTEAFF | TGTGCCAGCGAGGAGGGGGGCTTGTGGGGACAGGGAACTGAAGCTTTCTTT
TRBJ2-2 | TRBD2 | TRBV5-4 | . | CASSFSLAGSHGELFF | TGTGCCAGCAGCTTCTCGCTAGCGGGATCCCACGGGGAGCTGTTTTTT
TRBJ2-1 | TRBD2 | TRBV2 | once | CASSGREADNEQFF | TGTGCCAGCAGTGGTCGGGAGGCAGACAATGAGCAGTTCTTC
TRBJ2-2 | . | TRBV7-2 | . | CASSLTSTGELFF | TGTGCCAGCAGCTTGACTAGCACCGGGGAGCTGTTTTTT
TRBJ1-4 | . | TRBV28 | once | CASEGRDEKLFF | TGTGCCAGCGAGGGTAGGGATGAAAAACTGTTTTTT
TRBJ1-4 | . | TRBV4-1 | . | CASSQDSRYNEKLFF | TGCGCCAGCAGCCAAGATAGCCGGTATAATGAAAAACTGTTTTTT
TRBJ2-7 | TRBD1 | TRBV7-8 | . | CASSPQGQNYEQYF | TGTGCCAGCAGCCCTCAGGGACAGAACTACGAGCAGTACTTC
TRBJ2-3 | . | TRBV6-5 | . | CASSYSTRFPTDTQYF | TGTGCCAGCAGTTACTCGACTAGGTTTCCCACAGATACGCAGTATTTT
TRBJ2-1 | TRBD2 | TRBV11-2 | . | CASSLVRMTSSWGNEQFF | TGTGCCAGCAGCTTAGTTCGGATGACTAGCTCATGGGGGAATGAGCAGTTCTTC
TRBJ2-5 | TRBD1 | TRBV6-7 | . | CARQSGTGIFWETQYF | TGTGCCAGACAATCCGGGACAGGGATTTTCTGGGAGACCCAGTACTTC
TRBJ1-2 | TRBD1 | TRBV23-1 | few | CASSQSDRDANYGYTF | TGCGCCAGCAGCCAATCGGACAGGGATGCAAACTATGGCTACACCTTC
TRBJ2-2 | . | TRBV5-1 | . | CASSHQTTGELFF | TGCGCCAGCAGCCACCAGACTACCGGGGAGCTGTTTTTT
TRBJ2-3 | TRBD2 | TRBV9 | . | CASAESGRPDTQYF | TGTGCCAGCGCAGAGAGCGGGAGACCAGATACGCAGTATTTT
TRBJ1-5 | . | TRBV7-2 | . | CASSLNGQPQHF | TGTGCCAGCAGCTTAAACGGTCAGCCCCAGCATTTT
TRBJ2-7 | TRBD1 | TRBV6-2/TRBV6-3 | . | CASSPRGFLSYEQYF | TGTGCCAGCAGCCCCAGGGGGTTCCTCTCCTACGAGCAGTACTTC